This T cell receptor (beta chain) was retrieved from a study of T-cell memory formation after mild COVID-19 (dated by TCRdb to the early 2020s). For the study in its entirety: TCR sequence clusters from the two donors were found to be largely donor specific. In a couple of donors, T-cell clones that expanded and contracted after mild COVID-19 were followed by sequencing TCRalpha and TCRbeta repertoires longitudinally. Two young, previously healthy adult volunteers, one female and one male, were included in the cohort. The research as a whole found: Contracting CD4+ clones appeared mostly in the CM and EM memory subsets, whereas CD8+ clones were enriched in EMRA. Clones contracting from day 15 to 85 had balanced CD4/CD8 phenotypes, while a second wave expanding from day 15 to 37 was biased towards CD4+. The second-wave clones that peaked on day 37 were not confirmed to be SARS-CoV-2 specific. The detection of some responding clones in pre-infection memory suggests that pre-existing cross-reactive memory T cells joined the SARS-CoV-2 response. The study included only a couple of mild cases, and larger cohorts that include severe cases with pre-infection samples were judged to be necessary.

PBMCs were isolated by Ficoll-Paque density gradient centrifugation. Sequencing took place on an Illumina NovaSeq 6000. cDNA libraries for TCRalpha and TCRbeta were prepared by 5'RACE using constant-segment primers, with sample barcodes and unique molecular identifiers added. Trizol reagent was used to extract RNA from every sample. The libraries were amplified in two PCR steps, and the second step added a second sample barcode and Illumina TruSeq adapters. Sequencing of libraries was performed on an Illumina NovaSeq with 2 x 150 bp paired-end reads. Under the source paper's analysis protocol: The reads were demultiplexed and collapsed into UMI-guided consensus sequences using migec v1.2.7. Using mixcr v2.1.11, UMI consensuses were aligned to TRA and TRB V and J templates and then assembled into clonotypes. Expanded or contracted clonotypes were those called significant by both edgeR and NoisET, with noise models trained on biological replicates. For edgeR calls, the thresholds were a false discovery rate-adjusted p below 0.01 and a log2 fold-change of 1. As an exploratory analysis of dynamics, max-normalized trajectories of the 1000 most abundant clonotypes were examined by PCA with hierarchical clustering. Separately sequenced CD4+ and CD8+ repertoires were used to assign a CD4 or CD8 phenotype to each responding clone. TCRdb trimmed public reads at Q25 via fastp, called clones via MiXCR and kept in-frame beta chains. Each CDR3 protein gets just one entry, which takes the most common genes and DNA from the rows behind it. TCRdb, not the authors, supplied the V and J calls. The sample table holds 550,000 to 700,000 distinct CDR3 sequences, of which around 17% were seen once. The ten largest account for approximately 12% of the sample.

This clonotype was counted between two and nine times. The specificity of this receptor is unknown. Qualities for individual bases were not recorded, and no much larger clone is one base off. From a lookup of the germline V gene, CDR1 and CDR2 are SGHRS and YFSETQ. The junction shows trimming of 0 bases on V and 6 bases on J, plus 7 bases between the germline ends. From the cysteine through the phenylalanine, the CDR3 covers 13 amino acids. The DNA shown is the 39-base CDR3, in frame from base 1. The chain couples TRBV5-1 to TRBJ2-1, with the D gene not confidently named. This TCR was recovered from an adult woman who had mild COVID-19 (a few samples of this study predate the infection). The sample titles of this study are shuffled in the database, so cell type and time point are left out; the donor was told from shared clones. Sequenced input: PBMCs or a T cell subset sorted from them (not recorded which). The nucleotides read TGCGCCAGCAGCTTGGCGGTGGCCAATGAGCAGTTCTTC. Translated, it gives CASSLAVANEQFF.